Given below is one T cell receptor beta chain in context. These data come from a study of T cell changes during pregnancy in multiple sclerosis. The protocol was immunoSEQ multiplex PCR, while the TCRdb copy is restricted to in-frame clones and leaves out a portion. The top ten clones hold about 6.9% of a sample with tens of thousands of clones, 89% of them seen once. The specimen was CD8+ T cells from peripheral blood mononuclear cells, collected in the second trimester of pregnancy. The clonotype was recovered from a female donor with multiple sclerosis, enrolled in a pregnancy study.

The CDR3 region is CASSSDGSYEQYF. CDR3 nucleotides: TGTGCCAGCAGCTCGGACGGGAGTTACGAGCAGTACTTC. The chain recombines TRBV7-9 with TRBJ2-7; a weak D match, TRBD2 (6 bases). The CDR3 consists of 13 residues. Trimming took off 4 bases at V and 4 bases at J, with 11 bases between the two ends. Germline V gene data show CDR1 as SEHNR and CDR2 as FQNEAQ (reference sequence).